The present entry profiles one TCR beta chain with its context. The clone's antigen remains unknown. The sample holds no much larger clone one base away, and base qualities are not on file. This specimen comes from a study of T-cell memory formation after mild COVID-19 (dated by TCRdb to 2020 to 2023). Study-level background: Most TCR sequence clusters were specific to one of the two donors. The cohort was made up of two young adult volunteers, one female and one male, who were previously healthy. T-cell clones expanding and contracting after mild COVID-19 in two donors were tracked by longitudinal TCRalpha and TCRbeta repertoire sequencing.

Ficoll-Paque density gradient centrifugation was the method used to isolate PBMCs. What the work shows at the level of the full study, not this receptor alone: Only a couple of mild cases were covered in the study, and larger cohorts including severe cases with pre-infection samples were considered necessary. Some responding clones were detected in pre-infection memory, which suggested that pre-existing cross-reactive memory T cells had joined the SARS-CoV-2 response. Whether the second-wave clones peaking on day 37 were SARS-CoV-2 specific was not confirmed. From day 15 to 85, contracting clones showed balanced CD4/CD8 phenotypes, whereas a second wave of clones that expanded from day 15 to 37 leaned towards CD4+. Contracting CD4+ clones turned up mainly in the CM and EM memory subsets, whereas EMRA was where CD8+ clones were enriched.

Including the terminal cysteine and phenylalanine, the CDR3 comprises 15 residues. The DNA shown is the 45-base CDR3, in frame from base 1. Taken from the germline V gene, the CDR1 and CDR2 loops are MGHRA and YSYEKL. The junction shows trimming of 1 base on V and 14 bases on J, plus 21 bases between the germline ends. Sequencing relied on an Illumina NovaSeq 6000. cDNA libraries for TCRalpha and TCRbeta were prepared by 5'RACE using constant-segment primers, with sample barcodes and unique molecular identifiers added. RNA was extracted from every sample with Trizol reagent. The libraries were amplified in two PCR steps, and the second step added a second sample barcode and Illumina TruSeq adapters. Sequencing of libraries was performed on an Illumina NovaSeq with 2 x 150 bp paired-end reads. Processing in the source paper ran as follows. The reads were demultiplexed and collapsed into UMI-guided consensus sequences using migec v1.2.7. Using mixcr v2.1.11, the UMI consensuses were aligned to TRA and TRB V and J templates and assembled into clonotypes. Expanded or contracted clonotypes were those called significant by both edgeR and NoisET, with noise models trained on biological replicates. For edgeR calls, the cutoffs were a false discovery rate-adjusted p below 0.01 and a log2 fold-change threshold of 1. PCA with hierarchical clustering of max-normalized trajectories of the 1000 most abundant clonotypes was used as exploratory dynamics analysis. Each responding clone was given a CD4 or CD8 phenotype based on the CD4+ and CD8+ repertoires, which had been sequenced separately. TCRdb's own reprocessing of the public reads used fastp at Q25 and MiXCR and kept productive beta chains. CDR3 protein sequences are deduplicated, and each keeps its most common genes and DNA. The V and J calls reflect TCRdb's pipeline rather than the authors' work. The sample has 65,000 to 100,000 distinct CDR3 sequences on record, roughly 13% of them singletons. Approximately 41% of the sample is taken by the ten largest.

The receptor chain draws on TRBV4-1 and TRBJ2-1, with TRBD1 tentatively as D gene (7 bases match). The receptor was isolated from a man between 18 and 29 years old who had mild COVID-19 (a few samples of this study predate the infection). The sample titles of this study are shuffled in the database, so cell type and time point are left out; the donor was told from shared clones. Material for sequencing was PBMCs or a T cell subset sorted from them (not recorded which). The CDR3 is CASSQGPGTEGEEFF. The DNA reads TGCGCCAGCAGCCAAGGCCCCGGGACAGAGGGGGAGGAGTTCTTC.